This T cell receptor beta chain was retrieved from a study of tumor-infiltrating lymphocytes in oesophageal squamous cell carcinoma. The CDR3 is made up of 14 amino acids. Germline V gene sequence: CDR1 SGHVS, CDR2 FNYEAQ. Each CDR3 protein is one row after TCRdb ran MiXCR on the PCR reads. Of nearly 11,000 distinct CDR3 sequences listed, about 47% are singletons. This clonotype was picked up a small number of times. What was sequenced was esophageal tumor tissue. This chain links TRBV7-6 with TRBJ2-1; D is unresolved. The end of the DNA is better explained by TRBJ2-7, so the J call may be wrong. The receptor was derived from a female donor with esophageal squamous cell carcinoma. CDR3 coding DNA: TGTGCCAGCAGCCCTCAGATGGGCGGACACGAGCAGTACTTC. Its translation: CASSPQMGGHEQYF.